Listed here is a single T cell receptor (beta chain). Its antigen is currently unknown. The CDR3 extends over 11 amino acids. The germline V gene encodes CDR1 SNHLY and CDR2 FYNNEI. J lost 12 bases, V lost 6 bases, and 5 bases had no gene match. The data were obtained in a study of Ad26.COV2.S vaccination and SARS-CoV-2 variants. Findings and caveats of the study: It is possible that the TCR breadth and depth analyses underestimated the total T cell responses.

Sequencing was performed with immunoSEQ multiplex PCR; in TCRdb, only in-frame clones are kept and a portion is missing. The sample holds over 300,000 clones, around four fifths seen once. Treatment described: about 20 received Ad26.COV2.S at low or high dose, single or two shots; about 5 received placebo; per-sample allocation not given. Samples came from day 63 after the first vaccine or placebo injection. The sample came from a Boston adult aged 18-55 years. V usage is TRBV2 and J usage is TRBJ1-2; 9 bases are a match to TRBD1. The source material was peripheral blood, sampled in a trial of Ad26.COV2.S vaccine versus placebo. The sequence was obtained from a person aged 18-65 years who received the Ad26.COV2.S COVID-19 vaccine or a placebo. CDR3: CASRGTGHNTF. As DNA, the CDR3 is TGTGCCAGCAGAGGGACAGGGCATAACACCTTC.